A selection of T cell receptor beta chains follows, all from one sample in a study of cytomegalovirus exposure and HLA in healthy donors. Repertoires were generated with immunoSEQ multiplex PCR, while TCRdb's copy carries only in-frame clones and drops some. The sample totals over 45,000 clones. Sequenced sample: PBMCs. These receptors were obtained from a middle-aged woman in good health and CMV-seronegative. The CDR3 runs from the conserved cysteine through the conserved F or W. Each record gives: V gene, J gene, D gene, CDR3 protein, CDR3 DNA. A D gene is named only where the DNA matches it firmly.

>TRBV4-3|TRBJ1-2|TRBD1
CASSQATGGGYGYTF
TGCGCCAGCAGCCAGGCGACAGGGGGAGGCTATGGCTACACCTTC
>TRBV10-3|TRBJ1-6|TRBD1
CAISVRDRDNSPLHF
TGTGCCATCAGTGTACGGGACAGGGATAATTCACCCCTCCACTTT
>TRBV7-2|TRBJ2-2|TRBD2
CASSPEGEGLTGELFF
TGTGCCAGCAGCCCAGAAGGGGAGGGCCTCACCGGGGAGCTGTTTTTT
>TRBV4-1|TRBJ1-2|TRBD1
CASSQQGQGIGYGYTF
TGCGCCAGCAGCCAACAAGGACAGGGTATTGGGTATGGCTACACCTTC
>TRBV7-9|TRBJ2-5|NA
CASSPGNYQETQYF
TGTGCCAGCAGCCCGGGGAATTACCAAGAGACCCAGTACTTC
>TRBV30|TRBJ2-3|NA
CAWSVGRTDTQYF
TGTGCCTGGAGTGTGGGGCGTACTGATACGCAGTATTTT
>TRBV27|TRBJ2-7|NA
CASSFGSVAYEQYF
TGTGCCAGCAGTTTTGGTTCAGTGGCCTACGAGCAGTACTTC
>TRBV18|TRBJ1-1|NA
CASSPESLEAFF
TGTGCCAGCTCACCAGAGAGCCTTGAAGCTTTCTTT
>TRBV2|TRBJ1-2|TRBD1
CASGLDRVVYGYTF
TGTGCCAGCGGTCTGGACAGGGTCGTCTATGGCTACACCTTC
>TRBV28|TRBJ2-5|NA
CASSSFGGEETQYF
TGTGCCAGCAGTTCCTTCGGGGGAGAGGAGACCCAGTACTTC
>TRBV6-1|TRBJ1-5|NA
CASNGQFNQPQHF
TGTGCCAGCAACGGACAGTTCAATCAGCCCCAGCATTTT
>TRBV7-2|TRBJ2-2|TRBD1
CASSLASRGSGELFF
TGTGCCAGCAGCTTAGCATCCAGGGGGTCCGGGGAGCTGTTTTTT
>TRBV7-9|TRBJ1-5|NA
CASSLAGRDSKGNNQPQHF
TGTGCCAGCAGCTTAGCGGGTAGGGACTCGAAAGGGAACAATCAGCCCCAGCATTTT
>TRBV19|TRBJ1-1|NA
CASTPGGGAGDTEAFF
TGTGCCAGTACGCCGGGTGGGGGGGCAGGAGACACTGAAGCTTTCTTT
>TRBV5-1|TRBJ2-5|NA
CASSSGQRETQYF
TGCGCCAGCAGTTCCGGACAGAGAGAGACCCAGTACTTC
>TRBV30|TRBJ2-7|TRBD2
CAWSDPSGEDYEQYF
TGTGCCTGGAGCGACCCTAGCGGGGAGGACTACGAGCAGTACTTC
>TRBV30|TRBJ2-7|TRBD2
CAGDILAGGAYEQYF
TGTGCCGGAGATATTCTAGCGGGGGGGGCGTACGAGCAGTACTTC
>TRBV30|TRBJ1-1|NA
CAWAMNTEAFF
TGTGCCTGGGCGATGAACACTGAAGCTTTCTTT
>TRBV4-1|TRBJ1-1|TRBD1
CASSRQGRTEAFF
TGCGCCAGCAGCCGACAGGGACGCACTGAAGCTTTCTTT
>TRBV6-5|TRBJ1-2|TRBD1
CASSYGAGGNGYTF
TGTGCCAGCAGTTACGGGGCAGGGGGCAATGGCTACACCTTC
>TRBV5-6|TRBJ1-6|TRBD1
CASSLNRGRGSYNSPLHF
TGTGCCAGCAGCTTAAACAGGGGGCGCGGATCCTATAATTCACCCCTCCACTTT
>TRBV1|TRBJ2-7|NA
CTSSQDGSVTRDRIRILSYEQYF
TGCACCAGCAGCCAAGATGGGTCGGTCACCCGGGACAGAATCCGGATTCTGAGCTACGAGCAGTACTTC
>TRBV2|TRBJ1-1|NA
CASRYRSNTEDFF
TGTGCCAGCAGATACAGATCGAACACTGAAGATTTCTTT
>TRBV19|TRBJ1-2|TRBD1
CASSPDRDGYGYTF
TGTGCCAGTAGCCCCGACAGGGATGGGTATGGCTACACCTTC
>TRBV6-5|TRBJ2-7|TRBD1
CASSRGQTKYF
TGTGCCAGCAGTCGGGGACAGACGAAGTACTTC
>TRBV6-6|TRBJ2-1|TRBD2
CASRGLAVYNEQFF
TGTGCCAGCCGGGGACTAGCGGTCTACAATGAGCAGTTCTTC
>TRBV6-1|TRBJ1-2|TRBD1
CASSDPGQLPAGYGYTF
TGTGCCAGCAGTGATCCGGGACAGCTCCCCGCGGGCTATGGCTACACCTTC
>TRBV30|TRBJ2-3|NA
CAWSEGRDKQYF
TGTGCCTGGAGTGAGGGGCGGGATAAGCAGTATTTT
>TRBV29-1|TRBJ2-7|NA
CSVREPGQYYEQYF
TGCAGCGTCCGGGAGCCGGGACAGTACTACGAGCAGTACTTC
>TRBV28|TRBJ2-7|NA
CASSSPYEQYF
TGTGCCAGCAGTTCCCCTTACGAGCAGTACTTC
>TRBV6-5|TRBJ2-7|NA
CASSYDSPRGEQYF
TGTGCCAGCAGTTACGACTCTCCCCGGGGCGAGCAGTACTTC
>TRBV9|TRBJ2-4|TRBD1
CASSVTGGATPQYF
TGTGCCAGCAGCGTTACAGGGGGCGCAACGCCTCAGTACTTC
>TRBV6-1|TRBJ1-1|NA
CASSSDRNTEAFF
TGTGCCAGCAGCTCGGACAGGAACACTGAAGCTTTCTTT
>TRBV30|TRBJ1-2|NA
CAWSVGGPYGYTF
TGTGCCTGGAGTGTCGGCGGCCCCTATGGCTACACCTTC
>TRBV5-4|TRBJ1-2|NA
CASSFKFRGVGGYTF
TGTGCCAGCAGCTTTAAATTTCGGGGGGTTGGTGGCTACACCTTC
>TRBV7-2|TRBJ2-7|TRBD2
CASSLGGGISYEQYF
TGTGCCAGCAGCTTGGGCGGGGGGATCTCCTACGAGCAGTACTTC
>TRBV7-3|TRBJ2-2|TRBD1
CASSPSGGRGHTGELFF
TGTGCCAGCAGCCCGAGTGGCGGCAGGGGGCACACCGGGGAGCTGTTTTTT
>TRBV30|TRBJ2-7|TRBD2
CAATAGGPGEQYF
TGTGCCGCGACTGCGGGAGGGCCAGGGGAGCAGTACTTC
>TRBV5-1|TRBJ2-3|NA
CASSAGLPGTDTQYF
TGCGCCAGCAGCGCGGGGCTACCTGGCACAGATACGCAGTATTTT
>TRBV9|TRBJ2-5|NA
CASSPTTSGTQYF
TGTGCCAGCAGCCCCACGACAAGTGGGACCCAGTACTTC
>TRBV4-1|TRBJ2-1|TRBD2
CASSQDPLAGEQFF
TGCGCCAGCAGCCAAGACCCACTAGCGGGAGAGCAGTTCTTC
>TRBV5-1|TRBJ2-1|TRBD1
CASSFDTGGNEQFF
TGCGCCAGCAGCTTTGACACAGGGGGCAATGAGCAGTTCTTC
>TRBV19|TRBJ1-5|NA
CASTRTRNSNQPQHF
TGTGCCAGTACCAGGACACGTAATAGCAATCAGCCCCAGCATTTT
>TRBV7-3|TRBJ1-2|NA
CASSSPSRRFSNYGYTF
TGTGCCAGCAGCTCCCCCTCACGCAGGTTCTCTAACTATGGCTACACCTTC
>TRBV19|TRBJ1-5|TRBD1
CASREPRTGYNQPQHF
TGTGCCAGTAGGGAACCTCGGACAGGGTACAATCAGCCCCAGCATTTT
>TRBV30|TRBJ2-3|NA
CAWSVGFSVDTQYF
TGTGCCTGGAGTGTAGGATTTAGCGTCGATACGCAGTATTTT
>TRBV28|TRBJ1-5|NA
CASSFIEGRGHF
TGTGCCAGCAGTTTCATTGAGGGCCGAGGGCATTTT
>TRBV4-2|TRBJ2-7|TRBD2
CASSPGLAVSPYEQYF
TGTGCCAGCAGCCCAGGACTAGCGGTTTCACCATACGAGCAGTACTTC
>TRBV5-4|TRBJ1-1|NA
CASSQGGGRNTEAFF
TGTGCCAGCTCCCAAGGGGGGGGGAGGAACACTGAAGCTTTCTTT